Here is one T cell receptor (beta chain) with its context. The data originate from a study of T cells in Graves' hyperthyroidism and ophthalmopathy. Using RNA transcripts as the source, TCR beta CDR3 regions were amplified. The HTBI set primed first-round TCR CDR3 RT-PCR. TCRdb recomputed calls from the multiplex PCR reads with MiXCR, one row per CDR3 protein. The sample lists some 800,000 distinct CDR3 sequences, 38% occurring once. The receptor comes from a young man with Graves' hyperthyroidism. The sequenced material came from blood.

The CDR3 DNA reads TGTGCCACCAGTGATTCCAAACCGGGAGAATATGAAAAACTGTTTTTT. Its translation is CATSDSKPGEYEKLFF. The rearrangement joins TRBV24-1 to TRBJ1-4; D gene unclear. Trimming shortened V by 2 bases and J by 6 bases, and 15 bases separated the two germline ends. CDR1 is KGHDR and CDR2 is SFDVKD in the germline V gene. There are 16 residues in the CDR3.